The text below deals with one T cell receptor (beta chain). One entry per CDR3 protein, without DNA, is what TCRdb gives after re-calling the 5' RACE reads. The sample holds around 140,000 distinct CDR3 sequences. Staff drew an approximately 2.5 ml blood sample from each donor. Germline assignment: CDR1 KGHSH and CDR2 LQKENI. The length of the CDR3 is 14 residues. The data were obtained in a study of monozygotic twins with inflammatory bowel disease. This chain joins TRBV18 and TRBJ2-3. This sequence was found in a human donor with ulcerative colitis or Crohn's disease, or a healthy co-twin of an affected twin (not recorded which). Sequencing was done on a sample of blood. This CDR3 is CASSPTGGADTQYF.